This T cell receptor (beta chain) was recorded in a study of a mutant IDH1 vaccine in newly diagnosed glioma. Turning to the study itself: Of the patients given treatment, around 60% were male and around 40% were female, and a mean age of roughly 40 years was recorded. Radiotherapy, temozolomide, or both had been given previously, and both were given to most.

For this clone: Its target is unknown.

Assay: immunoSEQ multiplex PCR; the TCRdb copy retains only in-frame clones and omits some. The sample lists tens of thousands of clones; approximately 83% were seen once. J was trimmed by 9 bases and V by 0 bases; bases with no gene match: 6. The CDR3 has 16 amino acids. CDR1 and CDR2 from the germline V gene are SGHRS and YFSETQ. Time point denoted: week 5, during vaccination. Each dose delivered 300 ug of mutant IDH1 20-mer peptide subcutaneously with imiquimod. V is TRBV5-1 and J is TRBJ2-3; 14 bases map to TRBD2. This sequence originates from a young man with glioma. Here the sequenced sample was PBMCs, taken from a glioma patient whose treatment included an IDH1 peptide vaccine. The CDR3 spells CASSLETSGRAGTQYF. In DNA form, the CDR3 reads TGCGCCAGCAGCTTGGAGACTAGCGGGAGGGCCGGGACGCAGTATTTT.